Each of the 29 T cell receptor beta chains below was sequenced from the same sample in a study of follicular helper T cells after annual influenza vaccination (dated by TCRdb to about 2017). Receptor amplification or capture employed the immunoSEQ multiplex PCR assay. In its TCRdb copy, this immuneACCESS table keeps in-frame sequences only and misses some clones. Where compared with another copy, unresolved V genes explain less than half of these, and the others have no known cause. For this sample the table gives about 8,700 clones, of which more than 65% were detected only once. 3% to 3.5% of the sample lies in the top ten. Per the publication, the time point label means: 2014-2015 season, pre-vaccination. The sequences come from CXCR5+ CD38- circulating T follicular helper cells from blood, collected on the day of influenza vaccination. In the paper's terms, the cell subset or site label means: circulating Tfh, non-naive CD4+CXCR5+PD-1+ (ICOS+CD38+ or ICOS-CD38-). The receptors here all came from an adult who received the influenza vaccine.

V is TRBV10-2 and J is TRBJ2-7; the D call may be TRBD1 or TRBD2 (5 bases each). CDR3 length: 13 residues. V was pared by 11 bases and J by 2 bases, with 16 bases between. Germline V CDR1 and CDR2: WSHSY, SAAADI. The CDR3 nucleotides read TGCGCCGCCCGAGGGGCTAGAGCCTACGAGCAGTACTTC. Encoded protein: CAARGARAYEQYF.

The genes are TRBV28 and TRBJ1-1; possible D gene TRBD1, 5 bases. This CDR3 spans 12 amino acids. Trimming stripped 3 bases from V and 11 bases from J, with 13 bases between. Germline CDR1 is MDHEN and CDR2 is SYDVKM. This CDR3 is CASSFRGSMAFF. CDR3 bases: TGTGCCAGCAGTTTCCGGGGGTCTATGGCTTTCTTT.

For this clone: A read error may account for a junction end that differs from germline. The chain uses TRBV7-7 and TRBJ2-1; TRBD1 agrees at 7 bases. Germline V gives CDR1 SSHAT, CDR2 FNYEAQ (reference sequence). This CDR3 is 15 amino acids long. CDR3 loop: CASSLGDREDNEQFF. DNA of the CDR3: TGTGCTAGCAGCTTGGGGGACAGAGAAGACAATGAGCAGTTCTTC.

The genes are TRBV6-6 and TRBJ1-2; weak D call: TRBD1 (6 bases). V lost 4 bases, J lost 8 bases, and 17 bases lay in between. CDR1 MNHNY and CDR2 SVGAGI come from the germline V gene (reference sequence). The CDR3 sequence is 14 residues long. In nucleotides, the CDR3 is TGTGCCAGCAGTTCTCGAACGGGGGCGATGGGCTACACCTTC. Translation: CASSSRTGAMGYTF.

CDR3 bases: TGTGCCAGTAGAATGGATGGGAGGGCCGCCTACAATGAGCAGTTCTTC. The encoded protein is CASRMDGRAAYNEQFF. This rearrangement joins TRBV19 to TRBJ2-1, with 7 bases that match TRBD2. Germline V gene data show CDR1 as LNHDA and CDR2 as SQIVND (reference sequence). The CDR3 is made up of 16 amino acids. V dropped 6 bases and J dropped 2; count of bases not matched to a gene: 10.

The rearrangement links TRBV11-2 to TRBJ1-3; weak D call: TRBD1 (6 bases). CDR1 is SGHAT, CDR2 FQNNGV, per germline. Trimming stripped 3 bases from V and 1 base from J, with 13 bases between. This CDR3 has 16 residues. The CDR3 DNA follows: TGTGCCAGCAGCTTCCAGGGGCGCAGGTCTGGAAACACCATATATTTT. This sequence encodes CASSFQGRRSGNTIYF.

The rearrangement joins TRBV28 to TRBJ1-2; D unclear. With 5 bases removed from V and 8 bases from J, the gap between germline ends came to 12 bases. Looked up from germline, CDR1 is MDHEN and CDR2 is SYDVKM. CDR3 length: 12 amino acids. The CDR3 spells CASSLLGLGYTF. The CDR3, as DNA: TGTGCCAGCAGTCTTCTAGGGCTCGGCTACACCTTC.

The J gene is TRBJ2-6, the V gene TRBV6-5; D not certain. Germline V gene data show CDR1 as MNHEY and CDR2 as SVGAGI. The CDR3 totals 16 residues. Trimming stripped 0 bases from V and 0 bases from J, with 6 bases between. The CDR3 coding sequence is TGTGCCAGCAGTTACTCGACACTCTCTGGGGCCAACGTCCTGACTTTC. Amino acids: CASSYSTLSGANVLTF.

The rearrangement links TRBV2 to TRBJ2-5; 8 nucleotides agree with TRBD1. V lost 6 bases and J lost 4; bases outside the gene matches: 4. The CDR3 extends over 13 amino acids. Looked up from germline, CDR1 is SNHLY and CDR2 is FYNNEI. In DNA, the CDR3 is TGTGCCAGCAGAGCGACAGGGGCAGAGACCCAGTACTTC. Protein product: CASRATGAETQYF.

The rearrangement joins TRBV5-1 to TRBJ2-5; a possible D gene is TRBD2 (7 bases). Germline V lookup: CDR1 SGHRS, CDR2 YFSETQ. The CDR3 loop spans 14 amino acids. V was shortened by 1 base and J by 5 bases, with 12 bases between the two germline ends. This CDR3 is CASSLSQGGETQYF. The CDR3 bases are TGCGCCAGCAGCTTGTCACAGGGAGGGGAGACCCAGTACTTC. Drawing the rest from reference TRBV5-1 and TRBJ2-5, the complete variable domain is KAGVTQTPRYLIKTRGQQVTLSCSPISGHRSVSWYQQTPGQGLQFLFEYFSETQRNKGNFPGRFSGRQFSNSRSEMNVSTLELGDSALYLCASSLSQGGETQYFGPGTRLLVL.

This rearrangement joins TRBV6-6 to TRBJ2-7, with unresolved D. The CDR3 has 15 residues. With 5 bases removed from V and 0 bases from J, the gap between germline ends came to 14 bases. CDR1 is MNHNY, CDR2 SVGAGI, per germline (reference sequence). The CDR3 reads CASSAPQVSSYEQYF. The DNA of the CDR3 is TGTGCCAGCAGTGCACCCCAGGTCAGCTCCTACGAGCAGTACTTC.

This chain uses TRBV5-5 with TRBJ1-5; TRBD1 might be the D (5 bases). Trimming removed 6 bases at V and 7 bases at J, with 20 bases between. CDR1 and CDR2 (germline): SGHKS, YYEKEE (reference sequence). The CDR3 loop spans 15 amino acids. The CDR3 DNA sequence: TGTGCCAGCAACCCCGTCGGGGGTATTGGCCAGCCCCAGCATTTT. Its translation is CASNPVGGIGQPQHF. The full variable domain, completed using reference TRBV5-5 and TRBJ1-5, is DAGVTQSPTHLIKTRGQQVTLRCSPISGHKSVSWYQQVLGQGPQFIFQYYEKEERGRGNFPDRFSARQFPNYSSELNVNALLLGDSALYLCASNPVGGIGQPQHFGDGTRLSIL.

The rearrangement links TRBV15 to TRBJ2-1; 8 nucleotides line up with TRBD1. V was clipped by 2 bases and J by 8 bases; unmatched bases: 8. Germline loops: CDR1 LNHNV, CDR2 YYDKDF (reference sequence). The CDR3 totals 15 residues. The CDR3 DNA reads as TGTGCCACCAGCAGAAGACAGGGGATAACGGATGAGCAGTTCTTC. Its translation is CATSRRQGITDEQFF.

The V call is TRBV11-2, the J call TRBJ2-7; 8 bases map to TRBD1. The CDR3 covers 14 residues. CDR1 and CDR2 from the germline V gene are SGHAT and FQNNGV. The trim removed 6 bases at V and 0 bases at J, leaving 4 bases unmatched. The CDR3 loop is CASSQGAASYEQYF. The DNA for the CDR3 is TGTGCCAGCAGTCAGGGGGCTGCCTCCTACGAGCAGTACTTC. The full variable domain, with the rest looked up from reference TRBV11-2 and TRBJ2-7, is EAGVAQSPRYKIIEKRQSVAFWCNPISGHATLYWYQQILGQGPKLLIQFQNNGVVDDSQLPKDRFSAERLKGVDSTLKIQPAKLEDSAVYLCASSQGAASYEQYFGPGTRLTVT.

This chain connects TRBV7-8 to TRBJ1-3, with D uncertain. Germline CDR1 SGHVS, CDR2 FQNEAQ. The CDR3 has 14 amino acids. Trimming removed 3 bases from V and 1 base from J, with 7 bases in between. CDR3 sequence: CASSFLGSGNTIYF. The CDR3 DNA sequence: TGTGCCAGCAGCTTTTTAGGGTCTGGAAACACCATATATTTT. Based on the CDR3 plus reference TRBV7-8 and TRBJ1-3, the full variable domain is GAGVSQSPRYKVAKRGQDVALRCDPISGHVSLFWYQQALGQGPEFLTYFQNEAQLDKSGLPSDRFFAERPEGSVSTLKIQRTQQEDSAVYLCASSFLGSGNTIYFGEGSWLTVV.

The chain recombines TRBV6-1 with TRBJ2-2; TRBD2 matches at 7 bases. There are 14 residues in the CDR3. The V and J ends lost 5 bases and 7 bases, in that order; junction bases with no gene match: 7. Germline V lookup: CDR1 MNHNS, CDR2 SASEGT. For the CDR3, the DNA is TGTGCCAGCAGTTTTTCCGGGGGGAGCGGGGAGCTGTTTTTT. As protein: CASSFSGGSGELFF.

This clone appeared a few times. The J gene is TRBJ2-2, the V gene TRBV27; D gene uncertain. Germline loops: CDR1 MNHEY, CDR2 SMNVEV (reference sequence). This CDR3 is built from 14 residues. Between the trimmed V and J ends, which lost 6 bases and 1 base, there was a span of 9 bases. The CDR3 bases are TGTGCCAGCAGCTTACAGAGGAACACCGGGGAGCTGTTTTTT. Translated, it gives CASSLQRNTGELFF.

V usage is TRBV7-2 and J usage is TRBJ1-2, with 8 nucleotides matching TRBD1. Germline-derived CDR1 and CDR2 are SGHTA and FQGNSA. There are 15 residues in the CDR3. V trimming: 0 bases; J trimming: 4 bases; junction bases outside the gene matches: 4. CDR3 region: CASSLAHRGSYGYTF. The CDR3 nucleotides are TGTGCCAGCAGCTTAGCGCACAGGGGGTCCTATGGCTACACCTTC.

The chain is built from TRBV19 and TRBJ2-2, with D perhaps matching TRBD1 or TRBD2 (5 bases each). The CDR3 runs 15 residues. V shed 3 bases and J shed 3 bases, with 11 bases lying between them. The germline V gene has CDR1 LNHDA and CDR2 SQIVND (reference sequence). The CDR3 here is CASSIKGSYTGELFF. CDR3 coding DNA: TGTGCCAGTAGTATTAAGGGGAGCTACACCGGGGAGCTGTTTTTT.

This chain uses TRBV5-6 with TRBJ1-2; 7 bases match TRBD1. J was trimmed by 4 bases and V by 5 bases; bases with no gene match: 5. Per germline, CDR1 SGHDT and CDR2 YYEEEE. The CDR3 loop spans 13 amino acids. CDR3 residues: CASRSTGVYGYTF. For the CDR3, the DNA is TGTGCCAGCAGATCAACAGGGGTCTATGGCTACACCTTC.

The genes are TRBV30 and TRBJ1-2; TRBD1 agrees at 8 bases. The CDR3 covers 11 residues. Germline assignment: CDR1 GTSNPN and CDR2 SVGIG (reference sequence). Trimming cost V 5 bases and J 8 bases; bases outside gene matches: 4. The CDR3 sequence: CAWDRGSGYTF. CDR3 DNA: TGTGCCTGGGACAGGGGAAGCGGCTACACCTTC.

A single count supports this clone. The V call is TRBV7-9, the J call TRBJ2-3; 12 bases map to TRBD2. The CDR3 contains 16 residues. V lost 5 bases to trimming and J lost 8 bases; unmatched junction nucleotides: 11. Germline V gene data show CDR1 as SEHNR and CDR2 as FQNEAQ (reference sequence). CDR3 loop: CASSPVGTSGWGTQYF. The CDR3 coding sequence is TGTGCCAGCAGCCCCGTCGGGACTAGCGGGTGGGGTACGCAGTATTTT. The variable domain in full, completed from reference TRBV7-9 and TRBJ2-3, reads DTGVSQNPRHKITKRGQNVTFRCDPISEHNRLYWYRQTLGQGPEFLTYFQNEAQLEKSRLLSDRFSAERPKGSFSTLEIQRTEQGDSAMYLCASSPVGTSGWGTQYFGPGTRLTVL.

V usage is TRBV30 and J usage is TRBJ1-5; D is perhaps TRBD1 (5 bases). The V end was cut by 4 bases, the J end by 0 bases, with 16 bases between. The CDR3 has 16 amino acids. Germline V lookup: CDR1 GTSNPN, CDR2 SVGIG (reference sequence). CDR3 coding DNA: TGTGCCTGGATGGACCGGAGGGACTATAGCAATCAGCCCCAGCATTTT. This sequence encodes CAWMDRRDYSNQPQHF.

The DNA for the CDR3 is TGCGCCAGCAGCACCTCACTAGCGAGCACCGGGGAGCTGTTTTTT. Translating it yields CASSTSLASTGELFF. The chain combines TRBV5-1 with TRBJ2-2, with 7 bases lining up with TRBD2. The ends lost 4 bases at V and 4 bases at J; junction bases unmatched: 7. The CDR3 is 15 residues long. Germline CDR1 SGHRS, CDR2 YFSETQ.

This chain uses TRBV10-3 with TRBJ1-6, with D unclear. V was pared by 10 bases and J by 4 bases, with 11 bases between. This CDR3 is 13 amino acids long. Germline CDR1 and CDR2: ENHRY and SYGVKD. The CDR3 spells CASQESYNSPLHF. The DNA for the CDR3 is TGTGCCAGCCAGGAGTCTTATAATTCACCCCTCCACTTT.

The chain couples TRBV5-4 to TRBJ1-1; 10 bases line up with TRBD1. CDR1 SGHNT and CDR2 YYREEE come from the germline V gene (reference sequence). The CDR3 length is 15 residues. V was pared by 0 bases and J by 3 bases, with 2 bases of the junction left unmatched. Here the CDR3 reads CASSLVGTGDTEAFF. CDR3 DNA: TGTGCCAGCAGCTTGGTTGGGACAGGGGACACTGAAGCTTTCTTT.

The gene calls are TRBV27 and TRBJ2-1; 7 bases align to TRBD2. With V trimmed by 5 bases and J by 7 bases, 5 bases remained unmatched. CDR1 is MNHEY, CDR2 SMNVEV, per germline (reference sequence). The length of the CDR3 is 13 residues. The CDR3 DNA reads TGTGCCAGCAGTCGGGACTACAGGAATGAGCAGTTCTTC. It translates to CASSRDYRNEQFF.

The V gene is TRBV28, the J gene TRBJ2-5, with a tentative D call TRBD2 (5 bases). V lost 2 bases, J lost 1 base, and 11 bases lay in between. There are 15 residues in the CDR3. CDR1 MDHEN and CDR2 SYDVKM come from the germline V gene. CDR3 in DNA: TGTGCCAGCAGTTTACCTGGCCGGGGCCAAGAGACCCAGTACTTC. This codes for CASSLPGRGQETQYF.

The V call is TRBV29-1, the J call TRBJ1-5, with 7 bases fitting TRBD1. The CDR3 runs 15 residues. CDR1 is SQVTM, CDR2 ANQGSEA, per germline. J was trimmed by 0 bases and V by 4 bases; bases with no gene match: 6. CDR3 protein: CSVVEGAYSNQPQHF. The CDR3 DNA reads TGCAGCGTTGTGGAGGGGGCCTATAGCAATCAGCCCCAGCATTTT.